This section outlines one TCR beta chain sequence together with its context. Its specificity is not known. The record originates from a study of T cells expressing NK-cell markers. Across the whole study: TCR beta repertoires came from sorted CD3+CD56+NKG2C+, CD3+CD56+NKG2C- and CD3+CD56-NKG2C+ T cells.

Whole-study results and caveats: These clonotypes also led the CD3+CD56-NKG2C+ fraction in four donors. The dominant NKG2C+ clonotypes represented about 1.0-7.5% of CD8+ T cells in six donors.

UMIs were included in TCR beta cDNA generated by 5'RACE template switching. One entry per CDR3 protein, without DNA, is what TCRdb gives after re-calling the 5' RACE reads. This sample's table reports around 280,000 distinct CDR3 sequences. Germline V gene lookup returns CDR1 SGHRS and CDR2 YFSETQ. CDR3 length: 17 amino acids. This chain links TRBV5-1 with TRBJ2-3; TCRdb picks TRBD1, but there is no DNA to check that call. The sequenced sample consisted of blood T cells: a sorted CD56 or NKG2C T cell subset, CD4+ or CD8+ T cells, or bulk PBMC T cells (not recorded which). This receptor was obtained from a man younger than 30 in good health. The CDR3: CASSLNRLDRSTDTQYF.